These T cell receptor beta chains were read from a single sample in a study of blood T cell repertoires in COVID-19. The table came from immunoSEQ multiplex PCR; TCRdb's copy has only in-frame clones and leaves some out. The sample shows about 160,000 clones, roughly 80% of them seen only once. The sequenced sample consisted of PBMCs or T cells enriched from blood (not recorded which). The receptors stem from a woman aged 55-75 years who had recovered from COVID-19. Both conserved end residues are part of each CDR3. The D gene is left open where the match is weak. Clone size, where shown, is once, few, many, or a class for clones that have expanded.

j_call,clone_size,v_call,d_call,cdr3_nt,cdr3_aa
TRBJ2-5,NA,TRBV24-1,NA,TGTGCCACCAGTGATCCGCGTGGGGGGGAGACCCAGTACTTC,CATSDPRGGETQYF
TRBJ1-2,NA,TRBV21-1,NA,TGTGCCAGCAGCGGAAGGGTTTCAGGAGGCTATACCTTC,CASSGRVSGGYTF
TRBJ2-2,NA,TRBV2,NA,TGTGCCAGCAGTGAAGAGACAAAGAACACCGGGGAGCTGTTTTTT,CASSEETKNTGELFF
TRBJ1-4,NA,TRBV19,NA,TGTGCCAGTAGTATTTCGTGGCAGGCAAATGAAAAACTGTTTTTT,CASSISWQANEKLFF
TRBJ2-3,NA,TRBV27,TRBD2,TGTGCCAGCAGACCCCGGGGGGTTCGGGATACGCAGTATTTT,CASRPRGVRDTQYF
TRBJ2-7,NA,TRBV7-9,NA,TGTGCCAGCAGCTTGCTACAGGGAAACGAGCAGTACTTC,CASSLLQGNEQYF
TRBJ2-2,many,TRBV24-1,NA,TGTGCCACCCAAGAAATCGGGGACACCGGGGAGCTGTTTTTT,CATQEIGDTGELFF
TRBJ2-5,once,TRBV2,TRBD1,TGTGCCAGCACAGGGGGCTTTGAGACCCAGTACTTC,CASTGGFETQYF
TRBJ2-1,NA,TRBV18,NA,TGTGCCAGCTCACCATCCTTTGGAGGGGTAGGCAATGAGCAGTTCTTC,CASSPSFGGVGNEQFF
TRBJ1-1,NA,TRBV19,TRBD1,TGTGCCAGTAGTATAGCACAGGGGGCAGGGGGCGCTTTCTTT,CASSIAQGAGGAFF
TRBJ2-5,NA,TRBV14,TRBD2,TGTGCCAGCAGCCAATCCAGCGGGGGAGGCGAGACCCAGTACTTC,CASSQSSGGGETQYF
TRBJ1-2,NA,TRBV19,NA,TGTGCCACCGCGGGACGGAACCTTTATGGCTACACCTTC,CATAGRNLYGYTF
TRBJ2-7,NA,TRBV4-1,TRBD1,TGCGCCAGCAGCCGGGGACAGGGACTCTACGAGCAGTACTTC,CASSRGQGLYEQYF
TRBJ2-1,NA,TRBV30,TRBD2,TGTGCCTGGAGCGCCATCGGGGGGGCAACCTACAATGAGCAGTTCTTC,CAWSAIGGATYNEQFF
TRBJ1-2,NA,TRBV7-8,NA,TGTGCCAGCAGCTTAGCGGGTAGACTTAACTATGGCTACACCTTC,CASSLAGRLNYGYTF
TRBJ1-6,NA,TRBV11-2,TRBD1,TGTGCCAGCAGCTCAATCAGGGACAGCTCCTATAATTCACCCCTCCACTTT,CASSSIRDSSYNSPLHF
TRBJ2-3,NA,TRBV7-2,TRBD1,TGTGCCAGCACCCGGGACAGGGGCACAGATACGCAGTATTTT,CASTRDRGTDTQYF
TRBJ1-4,once,TRBV6-1,TRBD1,TGTGCCAGCATTGACCCTACAGGGGTCGGTAATGAAAAACTGTTTTTT,CASIDPTGVGNEKLFF
TRBJ1-5,NA,TRBV6-4,NA,TGTGCCAGCAGCCAAAGCGGACAGAATCAGCCCCAGCATTTT,CASSQSGQNQPQHF
TRBJ2-7,NA,TRBV7-9,NA,TGTGCCAGCAGCAGTAACAGGGACTACGAGCAGTACTTC,CASSSNRDYEQYF
TRBJ2-5,NA,TRBV12-5,NA,TGTGCTAGTGGCCCTCGGACTGCTTCCGAGACCCAGTACTTC,CASGPRTASETQYF
TRBJ1-1,NA,TRBV5-1,TRBD1,TGCGCCAGCAGCCGGACAGGAGGTGACACTGAAGCTTTCTTT,CASSRTGGDTEAFF
TRBJ2-1,few,TRBV30,TRBD2,TGTGCCTGGAGTAGGGCAAGGACTAGCGGGGGAGACAATGAGCAGTTCTTC,CAWSRARTSGGDNEQFF
TRBJ2-1,NA,TRBV27,TRBD1,TGTGCCAGCAGTCTGACAGGGGGCTACAATGAGCAGTTCTTC,CASSLTGGYNEQFF
TRBJ1-2,NA,TRBV7-2,NA,TGTGCCAGCAGCTTAGCACAGGATCGTGGCTACACCTTC,CASSLAQDRGYTF
TRBJ1-2,NA,TRBV15,NA,TGTGCCACCAGCAGAGATACGGGAGTTAACACCTTC,CATSRDTGVNTF
TRBJ2-7,once,TRBV7-2,NA,TGTGCCAGCAGCTCTACCTTGGCAGGCCCGTCCTCCTACGAGCAGTACTTC,CASSSTLAGPSSYEQYF
TRBJ2-2,NA,TRBV3-1/TRBV3-2,NA,TGTGCCAGCAGCCCACCGGGGGTCACCGGGGAGCTGTTTTTT,CASSPPGVTGELFF
TRBJ2-2,NA,TRBV4-1,NA,TGCGCCAGCAGCCAAAGTGGGGGGGCCTTCACCGGGGAGCTGTTTTTT,CASSQSGGAFTGELFF
TRBJ1-2,NA,TRBV5-6,TRBD1,TGTGCCAGCAGACCGCAGGGGGACGGCTACACCTTC,CASRPQGDGYTF
TRBJ2-1,NA,TRBV13,NA,TGTGCCAGCAGTAACCGGGGCAATGAGCAGTTCTTC,CASSNRGNEQFF
TRBJ2-3,NA,TRBV5-4,TRBD2,TGTGCCAGCAGCTTTAGCGGGGGCCCTCCCGATACGCAGTATTTT,CASSFSGGPPDTQYF
TRBJ2-7,NA,TRBV3-1/TRBV3-2,NA,TGTGCCAGCAGCCAAGTGGCAGCGAAGATTTACGAGCAGTACTTC,CASSQVAAKIYEQYF
TRBJ1-1,NA,TRBV5-1,NA,TGCGCCAGCAGGACAGAGAACACTGAAGCTTTCTTT,CASRTENTEAFF
TRBJ1-4,NA,TRBV11-2,NA,TGTGCCAGCAGCCCAGGGTTCAGGGATTTAACTAATGAAAAACTGTTTTTT,CASSPGFRDLTNEKLFF